This T cell receptor (beta chain) was profiled in a study of cytomegalovirus exposure and HLA in healthy donors. Study outcomes and limitations: Later, an analysis found that TCR clusters from the first cohort tended to co-occur in the 120 validation repertoires. The majority of TCR sequences were rare, yet some public TCRs appeared in many donors. Accounts indicate the classifier identified cytomegalovirus status with strong specificity and sensitivity. Three CMV-associated chains proved CMV antigen-specific in vitro.

Generated by immunoSEQ multiplex PCR, the TCRdb table keeps only in-frame clones and is missing some. Among tens of thousands of clones, 96% were seen once, and the ten largest hold about 1.5%. About this clone: The antigen is undetermined.

The source of this sequence is a man aged 18 to 35 in good health and CMV-seropositive. The sample comprised PBMCs.

The CDR3 DNA is TGTGCTACAGCTTACACCGGGGAGCTGTTTTTT. Translated, it gives CATAYTGELFF. This sequence joins TRBV21-1 and TRBJ2-2; the table's D call, TRBD1, has no DNA check behind it. TRBV21-1 is listed as a pseudogene. The CDR3 runs to 11 residues.